These 8 T cell receptor beta chains came from one sample sequenced in a study of post-analysis software for immune sequencing data (dated by TCRdb to the mid-2010s). What the research found in general, with its limitations: Patients showed significantly higher frequencies than controls for a handful of TRBV segments, among them TRBV5-6, TRBV5-1 and TRBV20-1.

Their antigens are not known. The receptor library was made with PCR. For sequencing, an Illumina HiSeq 2500 was employed. Unique molecular identifiers were incorporated into TCR beta cDNA libraries to reduce PCR and sequencing biases. TCRdb's own reprocessing of the public reads used fastp at Q25 and MiXCR and kept productive beta chains. All rows with the same CDR3 protein become a single entry with the most common DNA and genes. The sample has 650,000 to 850,000 distinct CDR3 sequences on record, around 42% of them singletons. Roughly 4.9% of the sample is in the top ten clones. Sequencing was carried out using blood. These receptors originate from a girl between 10 and 17 years old with multiple sclerosis.

V gene TRBV3-1 combines with J gene TRBJ2-5; 12 bases are a match to TRBD2. Germline V gene sequence: CDR1 LGHDT, CDR2 YNNKEL (reference sequence). V lost 7 bases and J lost 4; bases outside the gene matches: 1. The CDR3 is 13 amino acids. The chain's CDR3 is CASTSGRVETQYF. In DNA, the CDR3 is TGTGCCAGCACTAGCGGGAGGGTAGAGACCCAGTACTTC.

V gene TRBV12-3 or TRBV12-4 combines with J gene TRBJ2-7, with no clear D. The CDR3 is 15 residues long. V lost 5 bases to trimming and J lost 1 base, with 15 bases between them. CDR3 sequence (DNA): TGTGCCAGCAGTCTCCGGCGAGGTTATTCCTACGAGCAGTACTTC. Protein sequence: CASSLRRGYSYEQYF.

The chain recombines TRBV20-1 with TRBJ2-1; weak D call: TRBD1 (5 bases). The V end was cut by 1 base, the J end by 6 bases, with 13 bases between. The germline V gene has CDR1 DFQATT and CDR2 SNEGSKA (reference sequence). The CDR3 consists of 14 residues. CDR3 loop: CSARGSDGANEQFF. The CDR3 nucleotides are TGCAGTGCTAGAGGTTCGGATGGGGCCAATGAGCAGTTCTTC.

This clonotype was seen a handful of times. V gene TRBV6-5 combines with J gene TRBJ2-1, with TRBD2 matching over 9 bases. Germline V gives CDR1 MNHEY, CDR2 SVGAGI. The CDR3 extends over 14 amino acids. J lost 7 bases, V lost 2 bases, and 3 bases had no gene match. The CDR3 protein is CASSYRGLANEQFF. The CDR3 DNA reads TGTGCCAGCAGTTACCGCGGACTAGCGAATGAGCAGTTCTTC.

As for this clonotype: A junction end diverges from the germline sequence, so it may reflect a read error. This chain connects TRBV9 to TRBJ1-1; tentative D call: TRBD1 (6 bases). The CDR3 totals 14 residues. From germline, CDR1 is SGDLS and CDR2 YYNGEE. CDR3 sequence reads: CAGSVGGINTEAFF. Here the CDR3 DNA reads TGTGCCGGCAGCGTAGGGGGGATTAACACTGAAGCTTTCTTT.

The V and J genes are TRBV20-1 and TRBJ1-5; D remains unclear. The V gene's germline CDR1 is DFQATT and CDR2 SNEGSKA (reference sequence). The V and J ends lost 3 bases and 1 base respectively, with 10 bases between them. CDR3 length: 14 amino acids. CDR3: CSASSAGSNQPQHF. The DNA of the CDR3 is TGCAGTGCTAGTTCGGCCGGGAGCAATCAGCCCCAGCATTTT.

This clonotype came up a few times. The genes are TRBV20-1 and TRBJ2-1; the D gene is possibly TRBD2 (7 bases). From germline, CDR1 is DFQATT and CDR2 SNEGSKA (reference sequence). The ends were cut back, 0 bases at V and 12 bases at J, with 27 bases in the middle. CDR3 length: 17 amino acids. The CDR3: CSARDNITSRGHVSQFF. The CDR3 coding sequence is TGCAGTGCTAGAGATAATATAACGTCGCGGGGGCATGTATCGCAGTTCTTC.

Note on this clonotype: The junction does not match germline at one end; this may be a read error. This chain links TRBV29-1 with TRBJ2-7, with D possibly being TRBD2 (6 bases). This CDR3 is built from 12 residues. CDR1 is SQVTM, CDR2 ANQGSEA, per germline. As DNA, the CDR3 is TGCAGCGTTGTTCAGGGAGGTTACGGGCAGTACTTC. It yields the protein CSVVQGGYGQYF.